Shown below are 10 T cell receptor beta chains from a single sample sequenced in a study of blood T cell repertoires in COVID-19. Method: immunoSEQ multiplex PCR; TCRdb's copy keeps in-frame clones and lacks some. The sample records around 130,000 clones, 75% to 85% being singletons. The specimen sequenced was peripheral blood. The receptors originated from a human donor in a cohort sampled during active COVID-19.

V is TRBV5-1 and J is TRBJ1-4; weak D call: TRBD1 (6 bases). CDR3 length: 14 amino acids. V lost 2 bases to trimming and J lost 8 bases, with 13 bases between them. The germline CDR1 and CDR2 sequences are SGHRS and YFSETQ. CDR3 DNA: TGCGCCAGCAGCTTTACAGGGTTACAGGAAAAACTGTTTTTT. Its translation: CASSFTGLQEKLFF. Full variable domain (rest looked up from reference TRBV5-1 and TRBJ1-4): KAGVTQTPRYLIKTRGQQVTLSCSPISGHRSVSWYQQTPGQGLQFLFEYFSETQRNKGNFPGRFSGRQFSNSRSEMNVSTLELGDSALYLCASSFTGLQEKLFFGSGTQLSVL.

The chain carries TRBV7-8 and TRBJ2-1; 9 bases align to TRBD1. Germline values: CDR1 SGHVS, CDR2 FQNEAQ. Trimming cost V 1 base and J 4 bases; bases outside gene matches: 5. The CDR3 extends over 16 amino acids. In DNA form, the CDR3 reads TGTGCCAGCAGCTTAGAGGGACAGGGTCCATACAATGAGCAGTTCTTC. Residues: CASSLEGQGPYNEQFF.

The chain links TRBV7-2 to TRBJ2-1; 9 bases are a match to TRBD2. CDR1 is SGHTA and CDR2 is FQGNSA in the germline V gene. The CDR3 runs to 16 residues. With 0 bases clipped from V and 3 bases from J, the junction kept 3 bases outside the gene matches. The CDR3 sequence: CASSLAGGGGYNEQFF. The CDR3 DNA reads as TGTGCCAGCAGCTTAGCGGGCGGGGGGGGCTACAATGAGCAGTTCTTC.

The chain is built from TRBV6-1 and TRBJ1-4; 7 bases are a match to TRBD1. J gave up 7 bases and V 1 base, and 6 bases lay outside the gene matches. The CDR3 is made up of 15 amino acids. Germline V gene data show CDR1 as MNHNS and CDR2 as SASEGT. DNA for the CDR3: TGTGCCAGCAGTGAAGGGGGGACAGCCAGTGAAAAACTGTTTTTT. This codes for CASSEGGTASEKLFF.

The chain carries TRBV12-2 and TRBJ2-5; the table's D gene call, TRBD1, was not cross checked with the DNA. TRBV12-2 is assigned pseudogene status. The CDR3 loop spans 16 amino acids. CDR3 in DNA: TGTGCAAGTCGCTTTAGGTCGTCAGGGGGGCAAGAGACCCAGTACTTC. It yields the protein CASRFRSSGGQETQYF.

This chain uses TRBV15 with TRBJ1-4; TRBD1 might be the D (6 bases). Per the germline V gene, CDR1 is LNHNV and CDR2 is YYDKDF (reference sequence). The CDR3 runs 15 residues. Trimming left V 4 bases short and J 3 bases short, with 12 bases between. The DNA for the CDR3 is TGTGCCACCAGCACCCAGGGGAACCCTAATGAAAAACTGTTTTTT. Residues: CATSTQGNPNEKLFF.

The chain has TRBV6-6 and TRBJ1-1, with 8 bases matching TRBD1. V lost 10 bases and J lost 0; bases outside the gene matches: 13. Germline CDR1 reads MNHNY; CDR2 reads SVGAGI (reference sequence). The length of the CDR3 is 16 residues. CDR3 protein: CATKGLDRALNTEAFF. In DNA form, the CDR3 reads TGTGCCACGAAGGGACTGGACAGGGCGTTGAACACTGAAGCTTTCTTT.

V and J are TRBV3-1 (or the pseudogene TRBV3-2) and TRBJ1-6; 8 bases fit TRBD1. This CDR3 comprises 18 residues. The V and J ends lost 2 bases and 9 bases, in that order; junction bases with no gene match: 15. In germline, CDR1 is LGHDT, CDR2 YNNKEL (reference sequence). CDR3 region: CASSQSEVRTGTFSPLHF. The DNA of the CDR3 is TGTGCCAGCAGCCAAAGTGAGGTTCGGACAGGGACTTTTTCACCCCTCCACTTT.

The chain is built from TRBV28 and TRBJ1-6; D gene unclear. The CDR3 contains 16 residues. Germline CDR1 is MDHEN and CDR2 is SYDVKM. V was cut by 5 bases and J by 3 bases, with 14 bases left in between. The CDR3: CASSTPAGNYNSPLHF. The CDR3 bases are TGTGCCAGCAGTACCCCAGCAGGCAACTATAATTCACCCCTCCACTTT.

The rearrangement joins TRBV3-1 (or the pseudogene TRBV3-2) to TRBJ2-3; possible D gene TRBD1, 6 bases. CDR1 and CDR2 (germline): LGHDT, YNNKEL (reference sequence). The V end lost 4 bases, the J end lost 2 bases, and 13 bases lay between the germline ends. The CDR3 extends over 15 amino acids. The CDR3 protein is CASSPGQPDTDTQYF. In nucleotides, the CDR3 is TGTGCCAGCAGCCCTGGACAGCCGGACACAGATACGCAGTATTTT.